The 2 T cell receptor beta chains reported below all come from one sample, sequenced in a study of control samples from healthy donors and cancer patients. Generated by immunoSEQ multiplex PCR, the TCRdb table keeps only in-frame clones and is missing some. The sample carries some 410,000 clones, around nine tenths recorded once. The sample was PBMCs. The source of these receptors is a man in his forties or fifties with head and neck cancer.

This sequence joins TRBV6-2 or TRBV6-3 and TRBJ2-7; 7 bases align to TRBD1. Losses at the gene ends were 0 bases for V and 1 base for J; bases not matched to a gene: 9. This CDR3 spans 17 amino acids. CDR1 MNHEY and CDR2 SVGEGT come from the germline V gene. Here the CDR3 DNA reads TGTGCCAGCAGTTACTCGAGGTTCTACAGGGGATCCTACGAGCAGTACTTC. It specifies CASSYSRFYRGSYEQYF.

V is TRBV27 and J is TRBJ2-7, with a possible D match to TRBD2 (5 bases). V lost 5 bases to trimming and J lost 5 bases, with 19 bases between them. Germline assignment: CDR1 MNHEY and CDR2 SMNVEV (reference sequence). This CDR3 spans 15 amino acids. This CDR3 reads CASSRFWGAENEQYF. The CDR3 coding sequence is TGTGCCAGCAGTAGGTTTTGGGGAGCAGAGAACGAGCAGTACTTC.